The clone carrying this T cell receptor beta chain came up many times. Its antigen is currently unknown. Per germline, CDR1 SNHLY and CDR2 FYNNEI. J lost 2 bases, V lost 7 bases, and 7 bases had no gene match. This CDR3 is built from 15 residues. This sample was included in a study of CD8+CD57+ T cells in acquired aplastic anemia. Study overall: Sorted CD4+ and CD8+ cells yielded 3.2 ug of DNA on average. Average CD4+ read depth in healthy donors was some 9.9 million reads.

CDR3 and TCR beta VDJ profiling relied on a genomic DNA template. One entry per CDR3 protein, called by TCRdb with MiXCR from the reads. The sample lists some 140,000 distinct CDR3 sequences, around 41% occurring once. Points from the study as a whole: Significant differences in CD8+ Simpson's diversity were not observed between patients and controls. Shared by patients and controls, 25 to 30 CD8+ CDR3s were abundant in patients.

V gene TRBV2 combines with J gene TRBJ2-1, with TRBD2 identical over 8 bases. This TCR was sampled from a human donor in good health, serving as a control. The sample was sorted CD4+, CD8+, or CD8+CD57+ T cells (not recorded which) from PBMCs. This chain's CDR3 is CASTRAGGPYNEQFF. The CDR3 nucleotides are TGTGCCAGCACTAGGGCGGGGGGCCCCTACAATGAGCAGTTCTTC.